The clone carrying this T cell receptor (beta chain) was detected once. The sample is drawn from a study of shared clonotypes between healthy human individuals. CD45RA+ naive and CD45RA-negative memory subsets were separated from CD4+ cells. Method: immunoSEQ multiplex PCR; TCRdb's copy keeps in-frame clones and lacks some. The sample shows 2 million to 2.5 million clones, 90% to 95% of them seen only once. This TCR came from a man aged 18 to 29 in good health. Some clones in this sample may be carry-over from other donors' samples. Sequencing used naive CD4+ T cells from PBMCs. Subset specified: CD45RA+ positively selected.

CDR3 loop: CASSLGPGKDTIYF. The DNA for the CDR3 is TGTGCCAGCAGTTTAGGGCCAGGGAAGGACACCATATATTTT. This chain links TRBV28 with TRBJ1-3; possible D gene TRBD1, 5 bases. Germline V gene sequence: CDR1 MDHEN, CDR2 SYDVKM. V was pared by 2 bases and J by 8 bases, with 13 bases between. This CDR3 is 14 amino acids long.